The sequence of this T cell receptor (beta chain) was determined in a study of blood T cell repertoires in COVID-19. Study context: Sources were T cells, B-cell-depleted T cells, or PBMCs; the material itself was cDNA or gDNA.

In the study's own analysis: Counts of nucleated cells, estimated from reference gene primer amplification, were obtained. The protocol was immunoSEQ multiplex PCR, while the TCRdb copy is restricted to in-frame clones and leaves out a portion. That table gives V, J and clone size, and the DNA gave D and trimming. The sample includes approximately 52,000 clones, 89% of them seen just once. Germline V CDR1 and CDR2: SGHNT, YYREEE (reference sequence). V shed 0 bases and J shed 2 bases, with 12 bases lying between them. This CDR3 has 15 residues. The rearrangement links TRBV5-4 to TRBJ2-7; D may be TRBD2 (6 bases). The receptor's source is a man aged 60 to 69 with active COVID-19. The source material was peripheral blood. CDR3 nucleotides: TGTGCCAGCAGCTTGGTGGGGAGGTCCGCCTACGAGCAGTACTTC. Its protein is CASSLVGRSAYEQYF.